This TCR beta chain derives from a study of blood T cell repertoires in COVID-19. Profiling relied on immunoSEQ multiplex PCR, and the TCRdb table lists in-frame clones only, not all of them. The sample has approximately 90,000 clones; 79% are singletons. Trimming pared 9 bases from V and 7 bases from J, leaving 16 bases between. CDR1 is MNHEY, CDR2 SVGAGI, per germline. This CDR3 is 14 amino acids long. Sequencing input: peripheral blood. This chain connects TRBV6-5 to TRBJ1-6, with D hard to call. The receptor was isolated from a man between 65 and 79 years old with acute or convalescent COVID-19. CDR3 nucleotides: TGTGCCAGTAGGGAGGGCAGTATAAATTCACCCCTCCACTTT. Translation: CASREGSINSPLHF.